The T cell receptor (beta chain) under discussion was sequenced for a study of blood T cells in healthy people across ages. Overall study: About one barcoded beta molecule was captured per two T cells (by template switching). Overall study findings and caveats: Higher diversity, along with more naive CD4+ cells, distinguished long-lived donors from aged donors.

A note on this clonotype: No antigen is known for it.

Trimming left V 4 bases short and J 4 bases short, with 13 bases between. Looked up from germline, CDR1 is SEHNR and CDR2 is FQNEAQ (reference sequence). The CDR3 loop spans 15 amino acids. Sample-barcoded 5' priming and a J-beta primer mix drove a second PCR of roughly 7 to 11 cycles. A minimum of 3 million CDR3-containing paired-end reads was obtained for each sample. MiXCR was run by TCRdb on the 5' RACE reads, yielding one entry per CDR3 protein. The data hold approximately 790,000 distinct CDR3 sequences, with 62% observed a single time. The rearrangement links TRBV7-9 to TRBJ1-4; no clear D gene. Material: blood. The sequence derives from a man aged 25-45 years in good health. CDR3 bases: TGTGCCAGCAGCTCGGGTCAGACTGTTAATGAAAAACTGTTTTTT. It translates to CASSSGQTVNEKLFF.